Listed below are T cell receptor beta chains from one sample, sequenced in a study of T cell repertoires in cytomegalovirus infection. TCRdb reprocessed the reads via MiXCR and lists one record per CDR3 protein. Here the sample spans 150,000 to 200,000 distinct CDR3 sequences, roughly an eighth being singletons. Sequenced material: PBMCs. The receptors shown here come from a human donor in good health (CMV status not recorded). Some clones in this sample may be carry-over from other donors' samples. Both conserved end residues are part of each CDR3. The D gene is left open where the match is weak. Where a row states a size, it is once, few, many or the class of an expanded clone; other rows omit it.

d_gene: NA
j_gene: TRBJ1-1
v_gene: TRBV19
abundance: few
CDR3nt: TGTGCCAGTAGTAAACAGGAGAACACTGAAGCTTTCTTT
CDR3aa: CASSKQENTEAFF

d_gene: NA
j_gene: TRBJ2-5
v_gene: TRBV6-1
abundance: NA
CDR3nt: TGTGCCAGCAGTTCCCGGCAGGGGGGGAGATTTCAGTACTTC
CDR3aa: CASSSRQGGRFQYF

d_gene: TRBD1
j_gene: TRBJ2-2
v_gene: TRBV29-1
abundance: NA
CDR3nt: TGCAGCGCGACAGGGACCGGGGAGCTGTTTTTT
CDR3aa: CSATGTGELFF

d_gene: NA
j_gene: TRBJ2-4
v_gene: TRBV7-3
abundance: many
CDR3nt: TGTGCCAGCAGCTGGACCGGGACTCAAGCCAAAAACATTCAGTACTTC
CDR3aa: CASSWTGTQAKNIQYF

d_gene: NA
j_gene: TRBJ1-4
v_gene: TRBV2
abundance: NA
CDR3nt: TGTGCCAGCAGGGAACAAACCCTGCCTGCGAAACTGTTTTTT
CDR3aa: CASREQTLPAKLFF

d_gene: TRBD1
j_gene: TRBJ1-6
v_gene: TRBV28
abundance: many
CDR3nt: TGTGCCAGCAGTACAAGATTCGACAGGGGAAGCAATTCACCCCTCCACTTT
CDR3aa: CASSTRFDRGSNSPLHF

d_gene: NA
j_gene: TRBJ2-5
v_gene: TRBV20-1
abundance: NA
CDR3nt: TGCAGTGCCTCCGGGACCTTAGTTATGGAGACCCAGTACTTC
CDR3aa: CSASGTLVMETQYF

d_gene: NA
j_gene: TRBJ2-7
v_gene: TRBV7-2
abundance: many
CDR3nt: TGTGCCAGCAGCTTAGCGCCGGGGACGGCCTACTACGAGCAGTACTTC
CDR3aa: CASSLAPGTAYYEQYF

d_gene: NA
j_gene: TRBJ1-5
v_gene: TRBV7-2
abundance: many
CDR3nt: TGTGCCAGCAGTCGGGACCCAGATCAGCCCCAGCATTTT
CDR3aa: CASSRDPDQPQHF

d_gene: NA
j_gene: TRBJ1-1
v_gene: TRBV5-1
abundance: few
CDR3nt: TGCGCCAGCAGCCAGTCCGGGGGGAACACTGAAGCTTTCTTT
CDR3aa: CASSQSGGNTEAFF

d_gene: NA
j_gene: TRBJ2-1
v_gene: TRBV27
abundance: many
CDR3nt: TGTGCCAGCAGTTTATTCCAGGGCGCCTACAATGAGCAGTTCTTC
CDR3aa: CASSLFQGAYNEQFF

d_gene: TRBD1
j_gene: TRBJ1-1
v_gene: TRBV7-9
abundance: many
CDR3nt: TGTGCCAGCAGCACCCGGACAGGGGCCGTAGGGAGCACTGAAGCTTTCTTT
CDR3aa: CASSTRTGAVGSTEAFF

d_gene: NA
j_gene: TRBJ1-1
v_gene: TRBV28
abundance: few
CDR3nt: TGTGCCAGCACTCAGGTCTTGAACACTGAAGCTTTCTTT
CDR3aa: CASTQVLNTEAFF

d_gene: NA
j_gene: TRBJ1-5
v_gene: TRBV6-5
abundance: NA
CDR3nt: TGTGCCAGCAGCCCGGAGTTCAGCAATCAGCCCCAGCATTTT
CDR3aa: CASSPEFSNQPQHF

d_gene: NA
j_gene: TRBJ2-1
v_gene: TRBV19
abundance: many
CDR3nt: TGTGCCAGTAAAGAGGGGCCCAACAATGAGCAGTTCTTC
CDR3aa: CASKEGPNNEQFF

d_gene: NA
j_gene: TRBJ2-3
v_gene: TRBV20-1
abundance: NA
CDR3nt: TGCAGTGCTCCGAGGCCGGCTAGCGCAGATACGCAGTATTTT
CDR3aa: CSAPRPASADTQYF

d_gene: TRBD1
j_gene: TRBJ1-4
v_gene: TRBV29-1
abundance: NA
CDR3nt: TGCAGCGTCACGGGACAGGGGGCTGGTGAAAAACTGTTTTTT
CDR3aa: CSVTGQGAGEKLFF

d_gene: TRBD1
j_gene: TRBJ1-2
v_gene: TRBV7-2
abundance: many
CDR3nt: TGTGCCAGCAGCCCATACCATTCGGGACAGATAAACTATGGCTACACCTTC
CDR3aa: CASSPYHSGQINYGYTF

d_gene: TRBD1
j_gene: TRBJ2-1
v_gene: TRBV10-3
abundance: NA
CDR3nt: TGTGCCGTCGGAGCGGACAGGTTGACAAACAATGAGCAGTTCTTC
CDR3aa: CAVGADRLTNNEQFF

d_gene: TRBD1
j_gene: TRBJ1-3
v_gene: TRBV19
abundance: few
CDR3nt: TGTGCCAGTATAGACAGGGGCGCTGGAAACACCATATATTTT
CDR3aa: CASIDRGAGNTIYF

d_gene: TRBD1
j_gene: TRBJ1-4
v_gene: TRBV20-1
abundance: NA
CDR3nt: TGCAGTGCTGGCGACAGGGGCCGTGGAAAACTGTTTTTT
CDR3aa: CSAGDRGRGKLFF

d_gene: NA
j_gene: TRBJ2-3
v_gene: TRBV6-4
abundance: few
CDR3nt: TGTGCCAGCAGCCCCGAGGGCGGGAATGTGGATACGCAGTATTTT
CDR3aa: CASSPEGGNVDTQYF

d_gene: NA
j_gene: TRBJ2-1
v_gene: TRBV5-1
abundance: few
CDR3nt: TGCGCCAGCAGCTGGGGGGATGAGGATGAGCAGTTCTTC
CDR3aa: CASSWGDEDEQFF

d_gene: NA
j_gene: TRBJ1-1
v_gene: TRBV5-1
abundance: NA
CDR3nt: TGCGCCAGCAGCTTGGATACAGGGTTTTACACTGAAGCTTTCTTT
CDR3aa: CASSLDTGFYTEAFF